Described below is a single T cell receptor beta chain sequence and its context. As yet, its antigen is unknown. The sample belongs to a study of shared clonotypes between healthy human individuals. The ends lost 0 bases at V and 1 base at J; junction bases unmatched: 7. Germline assignment: CDR1 SGDLS and CDR2 YYNGEE. This CDR3 has 17 amino acids. Study-wide findings and caveats: Across four donors, naive CD4 shared around 5.4%, naive CD8 about 3.2%, memory CD4 roughly 2.3%, memory CD8 about 0.4%.

Replicate PCRs for sorted subsets used around 200 ng DNA; this equaled about 30,000 T cell genomes. Generated by immunoSEQ multiplex PCR, the TCRdb table keeps only in-frame clones and is missing some. Of about 600,000 clones in the sample, 95% to 98% were seen once. Healthy HIV-negative adults without recent acute infections or vaccinations served as donors. Into CD45RA+ naive and CD45RA-negative memory subsets, the CD4+ cells were split. The receptor's source is a woman aged 30 to 39 in good health. The chain combines TRBV9 with TRBJ2-5, with 9 nucleotides matching TRBD2. Sequenced: naive CD4+ T cells sorted from blood. Indicated subset: CD45RA+ positively selected. CDR3 sequence (DNA): TGTGCCAGCAGCGTAGTTTCTAGCGGGACTCCCCAAGAGACCCAGTACTTC. Its protein product is CASSVVSSGTPQETQYF.